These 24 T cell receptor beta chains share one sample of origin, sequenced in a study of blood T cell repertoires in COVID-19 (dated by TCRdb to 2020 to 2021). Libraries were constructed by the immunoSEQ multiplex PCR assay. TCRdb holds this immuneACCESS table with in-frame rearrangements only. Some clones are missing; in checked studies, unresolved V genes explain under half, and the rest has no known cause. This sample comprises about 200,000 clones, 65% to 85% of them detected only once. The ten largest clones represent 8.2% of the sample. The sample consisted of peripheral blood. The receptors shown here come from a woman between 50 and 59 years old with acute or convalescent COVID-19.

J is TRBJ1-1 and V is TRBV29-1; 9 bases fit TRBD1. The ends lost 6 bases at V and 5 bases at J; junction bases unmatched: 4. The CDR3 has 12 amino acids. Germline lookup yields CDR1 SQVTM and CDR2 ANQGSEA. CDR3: CSVSQGATEAFF. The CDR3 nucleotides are TGCAGCGTATCACAGGGGGCGACTGAAGCTTTCTTT.

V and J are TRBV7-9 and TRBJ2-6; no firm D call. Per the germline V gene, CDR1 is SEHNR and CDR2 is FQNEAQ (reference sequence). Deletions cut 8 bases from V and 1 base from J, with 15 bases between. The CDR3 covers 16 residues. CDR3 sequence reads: CASSPSVRSGANVLTF. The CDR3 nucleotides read TGTGCCAGCTCCCCTAGTGTGAGATCTGGGGCCAACGTCCTGACTTTC.

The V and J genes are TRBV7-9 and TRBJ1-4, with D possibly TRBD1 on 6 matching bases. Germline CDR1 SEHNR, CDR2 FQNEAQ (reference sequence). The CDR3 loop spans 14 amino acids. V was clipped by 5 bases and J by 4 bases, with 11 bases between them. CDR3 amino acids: CASSLGQINEKLFF. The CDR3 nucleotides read TGTGCCAGCAGCCTCGGACAGATTAATGAAAAACTGTTTTTT.

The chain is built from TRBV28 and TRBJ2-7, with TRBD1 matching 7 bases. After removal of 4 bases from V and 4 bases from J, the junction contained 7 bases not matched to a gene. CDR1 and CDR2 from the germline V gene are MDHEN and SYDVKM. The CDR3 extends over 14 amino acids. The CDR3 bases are TGTGCCAGCAGTTCCCCGGGACAGAATTACGAGCAGTACTTC. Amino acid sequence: CASSSPGQNYEQYF.

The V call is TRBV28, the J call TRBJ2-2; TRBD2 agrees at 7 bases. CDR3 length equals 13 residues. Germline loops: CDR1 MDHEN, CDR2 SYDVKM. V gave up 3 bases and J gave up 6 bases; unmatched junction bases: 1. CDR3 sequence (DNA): TGTGCCAGCAGTTTCAGCGGGGCCGGGGAGCTGTTTTTT. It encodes CASSFSGAGELFF.

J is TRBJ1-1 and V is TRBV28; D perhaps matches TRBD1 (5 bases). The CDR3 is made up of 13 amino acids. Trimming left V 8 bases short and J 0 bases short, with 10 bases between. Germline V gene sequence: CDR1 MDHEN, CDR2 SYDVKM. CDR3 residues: CASGGGMNTEAFF. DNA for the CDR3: TGTGCCAGCGGGGGGGGTATGAACACTGAAGCTTTCTTT.

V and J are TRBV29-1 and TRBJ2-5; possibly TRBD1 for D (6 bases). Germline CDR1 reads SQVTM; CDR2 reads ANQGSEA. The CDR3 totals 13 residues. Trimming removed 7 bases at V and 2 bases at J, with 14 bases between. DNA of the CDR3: TGCAGCGCCGCCTGGGACACGCAAGAGACCCAGTACTTC. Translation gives CSAAWDTQETQYF.

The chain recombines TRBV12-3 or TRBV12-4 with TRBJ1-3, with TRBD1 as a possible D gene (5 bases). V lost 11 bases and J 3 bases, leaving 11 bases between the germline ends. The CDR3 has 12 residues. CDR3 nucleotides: TGTGCCTTCGGGGGGTATGGAAACACCATATATTTT. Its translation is CAFGGYGNTIYF.

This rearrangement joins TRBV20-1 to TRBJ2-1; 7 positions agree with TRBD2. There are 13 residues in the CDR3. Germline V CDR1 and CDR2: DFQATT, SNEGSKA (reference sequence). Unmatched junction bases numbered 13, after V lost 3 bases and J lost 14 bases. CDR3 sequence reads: CSASRGGPLMEFF. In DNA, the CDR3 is TGCAGTGCTAGTCGGGGAGGGCCCCTTATGGAGTTCTTC.

This CDR3 is CASSLVGGASYNEQFF. CDR3 DNA: TGTGCCAGCAGCCTCGTCGGCGGAGCCTCCTACAATGAGCAGTTCTTC. V usage is TRBV7-9 and J usage is TRBJ2-1; D is undetermined. The germline gives CDR1 SEHNR, CDR2 FQNEAQ (reference sequence). This CDR3 region has 16 residues. Trimming took 5 bases from V and 0 from J, leaving 14 bases between them. Full variable domain (missing parts from reference TRBV7-9 and TRBJ2-1): DTGVSQNPRHKITKRGQNVTFRCDPISEHNRLYWYRQTLGQGPEFLTYFQNEAQLEKSRLLSDRFSAERPKGSFSTLEIQRTEQGDSAMYLCASSLVGGASYNEQFFGPGTRLTVL.

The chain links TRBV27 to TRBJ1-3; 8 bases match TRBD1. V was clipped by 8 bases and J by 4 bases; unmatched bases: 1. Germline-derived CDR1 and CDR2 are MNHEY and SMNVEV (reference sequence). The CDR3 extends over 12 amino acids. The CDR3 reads CASGTGGNTIYF. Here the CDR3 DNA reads TGTGCCAGCGGGACAGGAGGAAACACCATATATTTT.

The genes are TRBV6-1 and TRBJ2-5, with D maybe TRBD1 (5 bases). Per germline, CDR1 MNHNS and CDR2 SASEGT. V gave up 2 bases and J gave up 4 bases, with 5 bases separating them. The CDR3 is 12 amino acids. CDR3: CASSEQGETQYF. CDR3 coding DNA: TGTGCCAGCAGTGAACAGGGAGAGACCCAGTACTTC.

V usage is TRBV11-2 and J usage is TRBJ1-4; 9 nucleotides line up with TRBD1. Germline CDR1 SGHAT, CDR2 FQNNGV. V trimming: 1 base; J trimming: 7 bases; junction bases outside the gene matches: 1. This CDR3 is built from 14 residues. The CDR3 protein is CASSLGTGVEKLFF. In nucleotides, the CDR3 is TGTGCCAGCAGCTTAGGGACAGGGGTTGAAAAACTGTTTTTT.

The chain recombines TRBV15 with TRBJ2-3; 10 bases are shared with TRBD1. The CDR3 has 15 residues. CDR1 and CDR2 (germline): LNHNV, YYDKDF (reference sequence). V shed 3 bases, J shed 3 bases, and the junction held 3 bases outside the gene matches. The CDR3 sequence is CATSRDRGITDTQYF. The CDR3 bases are TGTGCCACCAGCAGGGACAGGGGGATAACAGATACGCAGTATTTT.

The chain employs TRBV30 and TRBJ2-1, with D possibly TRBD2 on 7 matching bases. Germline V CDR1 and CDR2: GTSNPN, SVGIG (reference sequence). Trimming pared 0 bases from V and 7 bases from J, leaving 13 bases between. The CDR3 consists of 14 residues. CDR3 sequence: CAWSVRERGNEQFF. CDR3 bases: TGTGCCTGGAGTGTGCGGGAGAGGGGGAATGAGCAGTTCTTC.

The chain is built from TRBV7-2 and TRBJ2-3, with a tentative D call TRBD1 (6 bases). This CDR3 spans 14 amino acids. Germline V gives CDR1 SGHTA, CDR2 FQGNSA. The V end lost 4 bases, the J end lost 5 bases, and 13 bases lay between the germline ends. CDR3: CASSYKPGQDTQYF. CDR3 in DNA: TGTGCCAGCAGCTATAAACCGGGACAAGATACGCAGTATTTT.

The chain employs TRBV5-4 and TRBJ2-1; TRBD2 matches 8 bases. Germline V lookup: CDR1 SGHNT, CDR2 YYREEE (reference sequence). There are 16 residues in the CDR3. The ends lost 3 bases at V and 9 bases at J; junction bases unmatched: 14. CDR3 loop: CASSSGTSGFGGEQFF. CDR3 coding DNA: TGTGCCAGCAGCTCAGGGACTAGTGGATTTGGGGGTGAGCAGTTCTTC.

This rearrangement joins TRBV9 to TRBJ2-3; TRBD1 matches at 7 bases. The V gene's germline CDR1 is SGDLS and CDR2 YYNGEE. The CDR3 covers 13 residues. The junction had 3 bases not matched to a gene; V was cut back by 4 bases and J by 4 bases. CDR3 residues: CASSLTGADTQYF. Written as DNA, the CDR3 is TGTGCCAGCAGCTTAACAGGGGCAGATACGCAGTATTTT.

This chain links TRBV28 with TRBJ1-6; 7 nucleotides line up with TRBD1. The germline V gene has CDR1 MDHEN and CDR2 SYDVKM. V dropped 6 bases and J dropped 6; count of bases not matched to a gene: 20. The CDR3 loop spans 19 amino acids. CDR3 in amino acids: CASRGTGEEWKMGNSPLHF. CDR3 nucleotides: TGTGCCAGCAGGGGTACAGGGGAGGAGTGGAAAATGGGTAATTCACCCCTCCACTTT.

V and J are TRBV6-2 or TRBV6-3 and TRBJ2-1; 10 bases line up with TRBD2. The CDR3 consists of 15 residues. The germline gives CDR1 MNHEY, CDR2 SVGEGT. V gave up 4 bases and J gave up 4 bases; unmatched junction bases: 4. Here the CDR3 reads CASSWTSGLYNEQFF. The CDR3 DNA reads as TGTGCCAGCAGTTGGACTAGCGGACTGTACAATGAGCAGTTCTTC.

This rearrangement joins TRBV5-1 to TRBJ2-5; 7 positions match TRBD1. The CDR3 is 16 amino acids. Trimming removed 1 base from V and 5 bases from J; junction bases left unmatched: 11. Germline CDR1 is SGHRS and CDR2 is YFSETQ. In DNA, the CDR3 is TGCGCCAGCAGCTTGACCGGGACAGTGGATAGTGAGACCCAGTACTTC. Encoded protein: CASSLTGTVDSETQYF.

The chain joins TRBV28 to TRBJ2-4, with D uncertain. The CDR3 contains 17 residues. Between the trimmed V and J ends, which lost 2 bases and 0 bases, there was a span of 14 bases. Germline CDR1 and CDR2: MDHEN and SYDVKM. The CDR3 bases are TGTGCCAGCAGTTTACGGGTTCGTTTAATAGCCAAAAACATTCAGTACTTC. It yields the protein CASSLRVRLIAKNIQYF.

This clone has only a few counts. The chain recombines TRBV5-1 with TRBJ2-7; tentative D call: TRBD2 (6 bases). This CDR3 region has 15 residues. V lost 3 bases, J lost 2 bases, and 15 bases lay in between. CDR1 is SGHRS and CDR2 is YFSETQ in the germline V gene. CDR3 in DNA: TGCGCCAGCAGCTCGGGCGGGGCAGGCACCTACGAGCAGTACTTC. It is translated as CASSSGGAGTYEQYF. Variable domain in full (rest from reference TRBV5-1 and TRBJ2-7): KAGVTQTPRYLIKTRGQQVTLSCSPISGHRSVSWYQQTPGQGLQFLFEYFSETQRNKGNFPGRFSGRQFSNSRSEMNVSTLELGDSALYLCASSSGGAGTYEQYFGPGTRLTVT.

CDR3 nucleotides: TGTGCCAGTACCCCCCTGGGACAGGGGATGCAGCCCCAGCATTTT. It encodes CASTPLGQGMQPQHF. This chain connects TRBV19 to TRBJ1-5, with TRBD1 matching over 10 bases. V was pared by 7 bases and J by 7 bases, with 10 bases of the junction left unmatched. The CDR3 is 15 residues long. From germline, CDR1 is LNHDA and CDR2 SQIVND (reference sequence).